The 17 T cell receptor beta chains given below trace back to one sample, sequenced in a study of Ad26.COV2.S vaccination and SARS-CoV-2 variants. Treatment meaning: around 19 received Ad26.COV2.S at low or high dose, single or two shots; roughly 5 received placebo; per-sample allocation not given. Sampling occurred on day 63 after the first vaccine or placebo injection. Assay used: immunoSEQ multiplex PCR; TCRdb lists only in-frame clones, some missing. The repertoire holds around 420,000 clones, with over 75% as singletons. Sequenced here: peripheral blood, sampled in a trial of Ad26.COV2.S vaccine versus placebo. These receptors were collected from a person aged 18-60 years who received the Ad26.COV2.S COVID-19 vaccine or a placebo.

The J gene is TRBJ1-4, the V gene TRBV4-3; 7 bases fit TRBD1. CDR1 and CDR2 (germline): LGHNA, YSLEER. This CDR3 has 16 amino acids. Losses at the gene ends were 3 bases for V and 0 bases for J; bases not matched to a gene: 4. Here the CDR3 reads CASSHGQATTNEKLFF. As DNA, the CDR3 is TGCGCCAGCAGCCACGGACAGGCTACAACTAATGAAAAACTGTTTTTT.

The rearrangement links TRBV7-8 to TRBJ2-3, with TRBD2 identical over 10 bases. The CDR3 has 15 residues. CDR1 and CDR2 from the germline V gene are SGHVS and FQNEAQ. The J segment lost 4 bases and the V segment lost 5 bases, leaving 6 bases of the junction unmatched. In nucleotides, the CDR3 is TGTGCCAGCAGCCCGGGACTAGCGCGCGCAGATACGCAGTATTTT. It encodes CASSPGLARADTQYF.

The chain carries TRBV28 and TRBJ1-1, with D tentatively TRBD1 (6 bases). The CDR3 is 16 amino acids. Trimming left V 7 bases short and J 0 bases short, with 18 bases between. The germline CDR1 and CDR2 sequences are MDHEN and SYDVKM. The CDR3 sequence: CASNSPSTGMNTEAFF. CDR3 bases: TGTGCCAGCAACTCCCCGTCGACAGGTATGAACACTGAAGCTTTCTTT.

The chain links TRBV4-2 to TRBJ2-1; the match to TRBD2 covers 12 bases. The germline CDR1 and CDR2 sequences are LGHNA and YNFKEQ. The CDR3 sequence is 20 residues long. Trimming cost V 0 bases and J 5 bases; bases outside gene matches: 14. In nucleotides, the CDR3 is TGTGCCAGCAGCCAAGATCTGGGGCTAGCGGGGGGGCCGAGGGACAATGAGCAGTTCTTC. Translated: CASSQDLGLAGGPRDNEQFF.

In this sample, this clone turned up once. CDR3: CASSLMQNNEKLFF. The DNA of the CDR3 is TGTGCCAGCAGCTTAATGCAAAATAATGAAAAACTGTTTTTT. This rearrangement joins TRBV7-9 to TRBJ1-4; D remains ambiguous. The CDR3 is made up of 14 amino acids. CDR1 and CDR2 from the germline V gene are SEHNR and FQNEAQ (reference sequence). Trimming took 2 bases from V and 4 from J, leaving 8 bases between them.

The rearrangement links TRBV19 to TRBJ1-6; D not certain. CDR3 size: 15 residues. V was pared by 10 bases and J by 0 bases, with 13 bases between. Looked up from germline, CDR1 is LNHDA and CDR2 is SQIVND (reference sequence). The CDR3 DNA reads TGTGCCACCACTTCGCGAGGCTCCTATAATTCACCCCTCCACTTT. It codes for CATTSRGSYNSPLHF.

The chain recombines TRBV3-1 (or the pseudogene TRBV3-2) with TRBJ2-1; 7 nucleotides agree with TRBD2. The V gene's germline CDR1 is LGHDT and CDR2 YNNKEL (reference sequence). The junction had 1 base not matched to a gene; V was cut back by 3 bases and J by 11 bases. The CDR3 contains 11 residues. The CDR3 DNA is TGTGCCAGCAGCCAGCGGGGGAAGCAGTTCTTC. Amino acid sequence: CASSQRGKQFF.

This chain connects TRBV6-5 to TRBJ1-1; a weak D match, TRBD1 (6 bases). V was clipped by 6 bases and J by 4 bases, with 12 bases between them. The CDR3 runs 13 residues. The germline V gene encodes CDR1 MNHEY and CDR2 SVGAGI. The CDR3 coding sequence is TGTGCCAGCAGCAAAGACAGGTTCACTGAAGCTTTCTTT. The encoded protein is CASSKDRFTEAFF.

The V and J genes are TRBV9 and TRBJ2-5; the match to TRBD2 covers 10 bases. The CDR3 is made up of 16 amino acids. With V trimmed by 4 bases and J by 2 bases, 8 bases remained unmatched. The germline CDR1 and CDR2 sequences are SGDLS and YYNGEE. The chain's CDR3 is CASSSRTSGFQETQYF. CDR3 DNA sequence: TGTGCCAGCAGCTCTCGGACTAGCGGATTTCAAGAGACCCAGTACTTC.

This chain connects TRBV7-7 to TRBJ2-2; TRBD2 agrees at 7 bases. CDR1 is SSHAT, CDR2 FNYEAQ, per germline (reference sequence). The CDR3 contains 16 residues. V was clipped by 5 bases and J by 5 bases; unmatched bases: 11. The CDR3 sequence is CASSPRWGGGTGELFF. CDR3 bases: TGTGCCAGCAGCCCCCGTTGGGGGGGAGGTACCGGGGAGCTGTTTTTT.

At least ten counts were recorded for this clone. The V gene is TRBV10-3, the J gene TRBJ2-7, with 8 bases fitting TRBD1. Looked up from germline, CDR1 is ENHRY and CDR2 is SYGVKD. V lost 2 bases to trimming and J lost 6 bases; unmatched junction nucleotides: 9. The CDR3 sequence is 15 residues long. The CDR3 loop is CAISEPETGDGEQYF. For the CDR3, the DNA is TGTGCCATCAGTGAGCCAGAGACAGGGGACGGCGAGCAGTACTTC.

The chain combines TRBV28 with TRBJ1-2, with D unresolved. Germline V lookup: CDR1 MDHEN, CDR2 SYDVKM. The CDR3 totals 13 residues. Trimming shortened V by 4 bases and J by 3 bases, and 9 bases separated the two germline ends. The chain's CDR3 is CASSSPQDYGYTF. CDR3 coding DNA: TGTGCCAGCAGTTCCCCCCAGGACTATGGCTACACCTTC.

This chain joins TRBV7-9 and TRBJ2-5; TRBD1 aligns across 8 bases. This CDR3 comprises 15 residues. Per the germline V gene, CDR1 is SEHNR and CDR2 is FQNEAQ (reference sequence). V lost 2 bases and J lost 4; bases outside the gene matches: 6. CDR3 in amino acids: CASSLSGTGRETQYF. Here the CDR3 DNA reads TGTGCCAGCAGCTTATCAGGGACAGGAAGAGAGACCCAGTACTTC.

CDR3 nucleotides: TGTGCCAGTAGCCCACAGGGGATTCTGACTGAAGCTTTCTTT. It codes for CASSPQGILTEAFF. The chain has TRBV19 and TRBJ1-1; 7 positions match TRBD1. V dropped 6 bases and J dropped 5; count of bases not matched to a gene: 9. Germline V gene sequence: CDR1 LNHDA, CDR2 SQIVND (reference sequence). The CDR3 is 14 amino acids.

The chain links TRBV3-1 (or the pseudogene TRBV3-2) to TRBJ1-1; maybe TRBD1 (5 bases). CDR3 length: 17 amino acids. Trimming left V 0 bases short and J 0 bases short, with 14 bases between. CDR1 is LGHDT, CDR2 YNNKEL, per germline (reference sequence). CDR3 DNA: TGTGCCAGCAGCCAAGACTTCAGACAGAGAATGAACACTGAAGCTTTCTTT. Translated, it gives CASSQDFRQRMNTEAFF.

This clone appeared once. The rearrangement links TRBV5-1 to TRBJ2-3; D call uncertain. CDR1 SGHRS and CDR2 YFSETQ come from the germline V gene. This CDR3 has 13 amino acids. The V end was cut by 0 bases, the J end by 4 bases, with 6 bases between. The chain's CDR3 is CASSLVEPDTQYF. Written as DNA, the CDR3 is TGCGCCAGCAGCTTGGTAGAGCCAGATACGCAGTATTTT. Looking up the rest from reference TRBV5-1 and TRBJ2-3 gives the full variable domain: KAGVTQTPRYLIKTRGQQVTLSCSPISGHRSVSWYQQTPGQGLQFLFEYFSETQRNKGNFPGRFSGRQFSNSRSEMNVSTLELGDSALYLCASSLVEPDTQYFGPGTRLTVL.

This CDR3 is CASSLALGEKLFF. DNA for the CDR3: TGTGCCAGCAGCTTAGCGCTTGGTGAAAAACTGTTTTTT. V gene TRBV7-2 combines with J gene TRBJ1-4; D ambiguous. The CDR3 runs 13 residues. CDR1 is SGHTA and CDR2 is FQGNSA in the germline V gene. Trimming took 0 bases from V and 7 from J, leaving 6 bases between them.